This T cell receptor beta chain was identified during a study of OX40 agonist ivuxolimab in advanced cancers. Assay used: immunoSEQ multiplex PCR; TCRdb lists only in-frame clones, some missing. The sample carries about 100,000 clones, over 75% recorded once. Study-level results: CD4+ and CD8+ blood T cells expanded clonally by week 6 at 0.1 to 3.0 mg/kg. Some nonresponders additionally presented with little normalized T-cell clonal expansion.

The CDR3 covers 12 residues. Trimming removed 5 bases at V and 4 bases at J, with 8 bases between. Germline CDR1 is LNHDA and CDR2 is SQIVND (reference sequence). Note on this clone: Its matching antigen is unknown.

The chain is built from TRBV19 and TRBJ1-2; D not certain. Specimen: CD4+ or CD8+ T cells sorted from blood, collected in a trial of the OX40 agonist ivuxolimab. This clonotype was obtained from an adult with an advanced solid tumor such as melanoma, head and neck, liver or kidney cancer. This chain's CDR3 is CASSSDFYGYTF. The CDR3, as DNA: TGTGCCAGTAGTTCGGACTTCTATGGCTACACCTTC.